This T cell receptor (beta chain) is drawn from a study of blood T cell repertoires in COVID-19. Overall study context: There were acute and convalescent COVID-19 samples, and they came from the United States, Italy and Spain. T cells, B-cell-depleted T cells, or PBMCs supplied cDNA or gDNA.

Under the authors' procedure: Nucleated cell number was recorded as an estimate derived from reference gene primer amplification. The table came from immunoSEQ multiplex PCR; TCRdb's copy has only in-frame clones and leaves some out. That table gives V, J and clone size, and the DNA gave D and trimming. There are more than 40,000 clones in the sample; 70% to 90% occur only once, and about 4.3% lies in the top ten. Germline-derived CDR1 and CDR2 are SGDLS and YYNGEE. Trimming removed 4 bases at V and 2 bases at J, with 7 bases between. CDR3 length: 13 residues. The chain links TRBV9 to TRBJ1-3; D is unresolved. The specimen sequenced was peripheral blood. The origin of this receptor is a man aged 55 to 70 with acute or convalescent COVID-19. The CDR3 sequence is CASSKDTGNTIYF. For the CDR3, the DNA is TGTGCCAGCAGCAAAGACACTGGAAACACCATATATTTT.